This TCR beta chain appears in the sequencing data of a study of human T cells and chemical hapten exposure. Across the whole study: Diphenylcyclopropenone, dosed weekly to the scalp, was given to patients throughout the approximately 24-week study.

General study points: Since the donors had alopecia, their immune response may not be the same as that of healthy people. Expanded TCR counts at PT1 went up together with patch test score, a positive correlation. Counts of TCRs above 1 in 1000 frequency stayed unchanged with DPC sensitization.

This CDR3 is 11 amino acids long. CDR1 and CDR2 from the germline V gene are SEHNR and FQNEAQ (reference sequence). V lost 0 bases to trimming and J lost 5 bases, with 2 bases between them. The table lists this clonotype with many counts. Its antigen is not identified. Time point noted: patch test 3, about 24 weeks after DPC sensitization. Treatment noted: therapeutic diphenylcyclopropenone sensitization with weekly scalp DPC. TCRdb passed the RACE reads through MiXCR, listing each CDR3 protein once. The table has about 64,000 distinct CDR3 sequences, approximately 10% seen once. This chain links TRBV7-9 with TRBJ2-7; D is unclear. The sequences come from whole blood, collected in connection with sensitization to the hapten diphenylcyclopropenone (DPC). The receptor was derived from a woman under 40 with alopecia areata. Some clones in this sample may be carry-over from other donors' samples. The CDR3 loop is CASSLADEQYF. As DNA, the CDR3 is TGTGCCAGCAGCTTAGCCGACGAGCAGTACTTC.